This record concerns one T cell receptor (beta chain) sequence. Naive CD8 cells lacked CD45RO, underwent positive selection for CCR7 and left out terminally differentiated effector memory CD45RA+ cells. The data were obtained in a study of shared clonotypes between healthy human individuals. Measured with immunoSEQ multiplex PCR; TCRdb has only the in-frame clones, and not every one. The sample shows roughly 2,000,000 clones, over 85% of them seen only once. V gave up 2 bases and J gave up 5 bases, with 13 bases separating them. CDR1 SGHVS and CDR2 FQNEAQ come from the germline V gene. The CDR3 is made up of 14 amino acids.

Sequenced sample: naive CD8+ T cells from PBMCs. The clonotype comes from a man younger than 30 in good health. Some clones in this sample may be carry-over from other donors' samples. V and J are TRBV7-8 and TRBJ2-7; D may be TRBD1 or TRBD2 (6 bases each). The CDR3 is CASSLTGGGNEQYF. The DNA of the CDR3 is TGTGCCAGCAGCTTAACTGGGGGCGGGAACGAGCAGTACTTC.